This TCR beta chain was sequenced in a study of T cells after yellow fever vaccination. Study as a whole: The SMART-Seq v4 Ultra Low Input method served to prepare the low-cell-number fractions. The study's findings and limits: Boosting was followed by the reappearance of most primary-vaccination clones (approximately 97% CD4, around 91% CD8).

TCRdb reprocessed the 5' RACE reads with MiXCR, giving one entry per CDR3 protein. The sample has about 120,000 distinct CDR3 sequences, 7.2% seen once; the top ten hold roughly 3%. This clonotype was detected ten times or more. Its antigen is not identified. In germline, CDR1 is DFQATT, CDR2 SNEGSKA (reference sequence). CDR3 length: 14 amino acids. Sequencing was performed on CD4+ T cells sorted from PBMCs, taken more than 35 days after the first yellow fever vaccination. J is TRBJ1-2 and V is TRBV20-1, with 7 bases that match TRBD1. This sequence was found in a man between 18 and 35 years old who received the YFV17D yellow fever vaccine. The CDR3: CRGVGDSLNYGYTF. Written as DNA, the CDR3 is TGCAGGGGGGTGGGGGACAGTCTTAACTATGGCTACACCTTC.